The present entry profiles one T cell receptor beta chain with its context. Its antigen is unidentified. This entry belongs to a study of PD-1 blockade in mismatch repair-deficient tumors. Turning to the study itself: Patients had about 13 mismatch repair-deficient cancer types and were previously treated and progressing.

Profiling relied on immunoSEQ multiplex PCR, and the TCRdb table lists in-frame clones only, not all of them. This table has some 120,000 clones, roughly nine tenths appearing once. PCR or immunohistochemistry showed mismatch repair deficiency in every enrolled patient. V shed 7 bases and J 2 bases; nucleotides not matched to a gene: 4. Germline V gene lookup returns CDR1 MNHEY and CDR2 SVGAGI. The CDR3 has 14 amino acids. General study findings and limits: Tumor-resident clones, often absent from pretreatment blood, expanded after pembrolizumab and then contracted.

The chain couples TRBV6-5 to TRBJ2-2, with 7 positions matching TRBD2. The source material was peripheral blood, sampled 44 weeks after starting pembrolizumab. The sequence was collected from an adult with mismatch repair-deficient cancer. The CDR3 sequence: CASMPGGNTGELFF. CDR3 DNA: TGTGCCAGCATGCCGGGGGGAAACACCGGGGAGCTGTTTTTT.